A selection of T cell receptor beta chains follows, all from one sample in a study of breast tumors, draining lymph nodes, adjacent tissues. Each CDR3 protein gets one entry after TCRdb re-called the multiplex PCR reads with MiXCR. This repertoire shows about 230,000 distinct CDR3 sequences, approximately 30% found once; its top ten account for just over 1.4%. The specimen sequenced was axillary lymph node tissue. Receptors were obtained from a female donor with breast cancer. Some clones in this sample may be carry-over from other donors' samples. CDR3s include the opening cysteine and the closing phenylalanine or tryptophan. A D gene is named only where the DNA matches it firmly. Only part of the rows carry a size: once, few, many, or a class if the clone is expanded.

j_call | clone_size | d_call | v_call | cdr3_nt | cdr3_aa
TRBJ1-2 | . | . | TRBV9 | TGTGCCAGCAGCGTAGGCGGGGCTAACTATGGCTACACCTTC | CASSVGGANYGYTF
TRBJ1-4 | . | . | TRBV12-3/TRBV12-4 | TGTGCCAGCTCCCGGGACACCAGACTGTTTTTT | CASSRDTRLFF
TRBJ2-5 | . | TRBD2 | TRBV10-2 | TGCGCCAGCAACCCTAGCGGGAGGTATACCGTTCGGGACAGTCGCAAGTGGACCCAGTACTTC | CASNPSGRYTVRDSRKWTQYF
TRBJ2-2 | many | TRBD2 | TRBV19 | TGTGCCAGTAGTACCCCGACTAGCGGGAGAGACACCGGGGAGCTGTTTTTT | CASSTPTSGRDTGELFF
TRBJ2-5 | . | . | TRBV20-1 | TGCAGTGCTAGACCACTGCTAGGGGACGTTCGAGAGACCCAGTACTTC | CSARPLLGDVRETQYF
TRBJ2-3 | many | . | TRBV12-3/TRBV12-4 | TGTGCCAGCAGTTTTGAATATACGCAGTATTTT | CASSFEYTQYF
TRBJ2-5 | many | . | TRBV20-1 | TGCAGTGCTAGAATCTCCGCCGGGCAAGAGACCCAGTACTTC | CSARISAGQETQYF
TRBJ1-5 | . | . | TRBV25-1 | TGTGCCCGACCCCCAGGGTGGGTTCAGCCCCAGCATTTT | CARPPGWVQPQHF
TRBJ2-2 | many | . | TRBV19 | TGTGCCAGTAGGGTCAATCGGAACACCGGGGAGCTGTTTTTT | CASRVNRNTGELFF
TRBJ2-1 | many | . | TRBV4-1 | TGCGCCAGCAGCCAAAGTTCAAACAATGAGCAGTTCTTC | CASSQSSNNEQFF
TRBJ2-3 | . | TRBD2 | TRBV30 | TGTGCCTGGACCCTCCCCCGGCTAGCGGGACGGGGCACAGATACGCAGTATTTT | CAWTLPRLAGRGTDTQYF
TRBJ1-1 | . | . | TRBV6-6 | TGTGCCAGCAGTTACGGCAGGACGCTTAACACTGAAGCTTTCTTT | CASSYGRTLNTEAFF
TRBJ2-1 | many | TRBD2 | TRBV5-5 | TGTGCCAGCACCTTGGGTAGCCTAGCGGGAGATAATGAGCAGTTCTTC | CASTLGSLAGDNEQFF
TRBJ1-6 | many | . | TRBV10-3 | TGTGCCCCTCCCTTATCTACGCCTTCTAATTCACCCCTCCACTTT | CAPPLSTPSNSPLHF
TRBJ1-3 | many | . | TRBV7-9 | TGTGCCAGCAGCATGAGTGGACGTAACTCTGGAAACACCATATATTTT | CASSMSGRNSGNTIYF